Shown below are 8 T cell receptor beta chains from a single sample sequenced in a study of Graves' ophthalmopathy and Graves' hyperthyroidism. As the template, RNA transcripts were used to amplify TCR beta CDR3 regions. First-round RT-PCR employed HTBI primers, with a second-round multiplex PCR after it. Each CDR3 protein gets one entry after TCRdb re-called the multiplex PCR reads with MiXCR. The sample carries 240,000 or so distinct CDR3 sequences, 45% to 55% recorded once. Material: peripheral blood. All receptors come from an adult man with Graves' ophthalmopathy.

The rearrangement uses TRBV28 and TRBJ1-1, with 7 bases identical to TRBD1. CDR1 and CDR2 from the germline V gene are MDHEN and SYDVKM. J was trimmed by 6 bases and V by 5 bases; bases with no gene match: 12. There are 15 residues in the CDR3. CDR3 residues: CASSTPEGALPEAFF. Written as DNA, the CDR3 is TGTGCCAGCAGTACGCCGGAGGGGGCTCTCCCTGAAGCTTTCTTT.

Only a few counts were recorded for this clonotype. The chain uses TRBV7-9 and TRBJ2-7; D may be TRBD2 (5 bases). The germline gives CDR1 SEHNR, CDR2 FQNEAQ (reference sequence). The CDR3 is made up of 15 amino acids. V lost 2 bases, J lost 2 bases, and 13 bases lay in between. The CDR3 protein is CASSLTRTGAYEQYF. The CDR3 coding sequence is TGTGCCAGCAGCTTAACCCGGACTGGAGCCTACGAGCAGTACTTC. The full variable domain, in which reference TRBV7-9 and TRBJ2-7 provide the parts outside the CDR3, is DTGVSQNPRHKITKRGQNVTFRCDPISEHNRLYWYRQTLGQGPEFLTYFQNEAQLEKSRLLSDRFSAERPKGSFSTLEIQRTEQGDSAMYLCASSLTRTGAYEQYFGPGTRLTVT.

The CDR3 sequence is CASSRPHTYYEQYF. For the CDR3, the DNA is TGTGCCAGCAGCCGACCCCACACGTACTACGAGCAGTACTTC. The chain employs TRBV4-2 and TRBJ2-5; D remains unclear. The end of the DNA is better explained by TRBJ2-7, so the J call may be wrong. This CDR3 region has 14 residues. Germline CDR1 is LGHNA and CDR2 is YNFKEQ.

V and J are TRBV24-1 and TRBJ2-1; TRBD2 agrees at 10 bases. Unmatched junction bases numbered 5, after V lost 2 bases and J lost 5 bases. The CDR3 loop spans 16 amino acids. CDR1 is KGHDR, CDR2 SFDVKD, per germline. The DNA of the CDR3 is TGTGCCACCAGTGATTCCCTAGCGGGAGAACACAATGAGCAGTTCTTC. Protein: CATSDSLAGEHNEQFF.

The chain couples TRBV20-1 to TRBJ1-5; 7 bases are a match to TRBD1. V lost 4 bases to trimming and J lost 11 bases; unmatched junction nucleotides: 11. Per germline, CDR1 DFQATT and CDR2 SNEGSKA (reference sequence). CDR3 size: 13 residues. The CDR3 DNA follows: TGCAGTGCTACCACAGGGGCTCAAGGGACCCAGCATTTT. This translates into CSATTGAQGTQHF.

The DNA of the CDR3 is TGTGCCAGCAGCTTAGATTACAGGGGCGAGCAGTACTTC. It is translated as CASSLDYRGEQYF. The J gene is TRBJ2-7, the V gene TRBV9; TRBD1 aligns across 7 bases. V shed 4 bases, J shed 6 bases, and the junction held 7 bases outside the gene matches. CDR1 and CDR2 (germline): SGDLS, YYNGEE. This CDR3 has 13 amino acids.

This chain links TRBV20-1 with TRBJ1-6, with 8 bases lining up with TRBD1. The CDR3 covers 14 residues. With V trimmed by 2 bases and J by 7 bases, 4 bases remained unmatched. The germline V gene has CDR1 DFQATT and CDR2 SNEGSKA (reference sequence). The CDR3: CSARTRQGNSPLHF. In DNA form, the CDR3 reads TGCAGTGCTAGAACTCGACAGGGGAATTCACCCCTCCACTTT.

There are a few counts of this clonotype. The rearrangement joins TRBV7-8 to TRBJ1-5; D gene unclear. V lost 5 bases, J lost 3 bases, and 11 bases lay in between. Germline V gene sequence: CDR1 SGHVS, CDR2 FQNEAQ. The CDR3 spans 14 residues. Here the CDR3 reads CASSPRSANQPQHF. CDR3 in DNA: TGTGCCAGCAGCCCTAGGAGCGCCAATCAGCCCCAGCATTTT.